The 17 T cell receptor beta chains presented below share a single source sample, sequenced in a study of cytomegalovirus exposure and HLA in healthy donors (dated by TCRdb to about 2017). The library came from the immunoSEQ multiplex PCR assay. For the multiplex PCR, a mixture combining 60 forward primers for TCR Vbeta segments and 13 reverse primers for TCR Jbeta segments was used. TCRdb provides this immuneACCESS table in a form limited to in-frame rearrangements. Some clones are lacking; in checked studies, under half of them reflect an unresolved V gene, and why the rest are absent is not known. The sample table lists roughly 180,000 clones, 75% to 85% of them with a count of one. Roughly 1.4% of the sample rests with the top ten. Sequenced sample: PBMCs. These receptors were obtained from a girl aged 10 to 17 in good health and CMV-seropositive.

This chain uses TRBV5-1 with TRBJ2-5; 10 positions agree with TRBD2. CDR1 SGHRS and CDR2 YFSETQ come from the germline V gene. V shed 4 bases and J 1 base; nucleotides not matched to a gene: 7. The CDR3 sequence is 16 residues long. Here the CDR3 DNA reads TGCGCCAGCAGCCCCGGAGCGGGGGGGATCCAAGAGACCCAGTACTTC. Translating gives CASSPGAGGIQETQYF.

J is TRBJ2-3 and V is TRBV7-2; 8 nucleotides align to TRBD2. The J segment lost 2 bases and the V segment lost 2 bases, leaving 9 bases of the junction unmatched. The length of the CDR3 is 17 residues. Germline CDR1 is SGHTA and CDR2 is FQGNSA. In DNA, the CDR3 is TGTGCCAGCAGCTTAATCCTACTAGCGGCTCCCACAGATACGCAGTATTTT. Translating it yields CASSLILLAAPTDTQYF.

The rearrangement joins TRBV7-6 to TRBJ2-3; 8 nucleotides agree with TRBD2. Germline V gene data show CDR1 as SGHVS and CDR2 as FNYEAQ. There are 15 residues in the CDR3. Trimming removed 3 bases from V and 2 bases from J; junction bases left unmatched: 4. The CDR3 loop is CASSFSGGPTDTQYF. The CDR3 DNA is TGTGCCAGCAGCTTCAGCGGGGGACCCACAGATACGCAGTATTTT.

The chain has TRBV9 and TRBJ1-6, with 7 bases matching TRBD1. J gave up 5 bases and V 2 bases, and 1 base lay outside the gene matches. Germline V gene data show CDR1 as SGDLS and CDR2 as YYNGEE. The CDR3 consists of 14 residues. The CDR3 sequence is CASSVGTDNSPLHF. The CDR3 DNA sequence: TGTGCCAGCAGCGTGGGGACAGATAATTCACCCCTCCACTTT.

About this clone itself: Mismatch with germline at one junction end may stem from a read error. CDR3 DNA sequence: TGTGCCAGCACGGTCGAAGGGGATGGAGGGGACTTT. Amino acid sequence: CASTVEGDGGDF. This chain links TRBV2 with TRBJ1-1; perhaps TRBD1 as D (5 bases). This CDR3 is built from 12 residues. Germline V CDR1 and CDR2: SNHLY, FYNNEI.

This clone was recorded a few times. This sequence joins TRBV29-1 and TRBJ2-5; tentatively, D is TRBD1 (5 bases). Germline V gene lookup returns CDR1 SQVTM and CDR2 ANQGSEA. This CDR3 contains 14 residues. This CDR3 is CSTRAGLSFETQYF. The CDR3 DNA sequence: TGCAGTACCCGGGCAGGGTTATCTTTTGAGACCCAGTACTTC.

This clone was seen a few times. The chain uses TRBV13 and TRBJ1-1; 8 bases align to TRBD1. V was clipped by 2 bases and J by 4 bases; unmatched bases: 6. The germline gives CDR1 PRHDT, CDR2 FYEKMQ (reference sequence). This CDR3 region has 15 residues. CDR3 loop: CASSLFQGAGTEAFF. The CDR3 nucleotides are TGTGCCAGCAGCTTATTTCAGGGGGCCGGCACTGAAGCTTTCTTT. The full variable domain, in which reference TRBV13 and TRBJ1-1 provide the parts outside the CDR3, is AAGVIQSPRHLIKEKRETATLKCYPIPRHDTVYWYQQGPGQDPQFLISFYEKMQSDKGSIPDRFSAQQFSDYHSELNMSSLELGDSALYFCASSLFQGAGTEAFFGQGTRLTVV.

The chain combines TRBV6-1 with TRBJ2-3; 7 nucleotides line up with TRBD1. Per germline, CDR1 MNHNS and CDR2 SASEGT. The V segment lost 5 bases and the J segment 1 base; nucleotides outside the gene matches: 6. The CDR3 covers 15 residues. The CDR3 sequence: CASSPQGTRTDTQYF. The DNA for the CDR3 is TGTGCCAGCAGTCCACAGGGGACCCGCACAGATACGCAGTATTTT.

V gene TRBV4-2 combines with J gene TRBJ2-2; a possible D gene is TRBD1 (6 bases). This CDR3 has 16 amino acids. Germline V gene sequence: CDR1 LGHNA, CDR2 YNFKEQ. The ends were cut back, 6 bases at V and 0 bases at J, with 14 bases in the middle. The CDR3 nucleotides are TGTGCCAGCAGTCCCCAGACAGGCCCGAACACCGGGGAGCTGTTTTTT. It yields the protein CASSPQTGPNTGELFF.

The CDR3 sequence is CASSAQGFLSTDTQYF. CDR3 DNA: TGTGCCAGCAGCGCCCAGGGATTTTTAAGCACAGATACGCAGTATTTT. The V gene is TRBV9, the J gene TRBJ2-3, with D tentatively TRBD1 (5 bases). This CDR3 has 16 residues. CDR1 is SGDLS and CDR2 is YYNGEE in the germline V gene. The V gene lost 3 bases and the J gene lost 0 bases, with 14 bases spanning the gap.

The chain links TRBV27 to TRBJ1-2, with D possibly matching TRBD1 (5 bases). The CDR3 loop spans 15 amino acids. Trimming removed 1 base from V and 4 bases from J, with 13 bases in between. CDR1 MNHEY and CDR2 SMNVEV come from the germline V gene (reference sequence). The chain's CDR3 is CASSLLGGLGYGYTF. The CDR3, as DNA: TGTGCCAGCAGTTTATTGGGGGGATTAGGCTATGGCTACACCTTC.

V is TRBV6-5 and J is TRBJ2-7, with unresolved D. The CDR3 consists of 14 residues. Deletions cut 0 bases from V and 4 bases from J, with 10 bases between. Germline loops: CDR1 MNHEY, CDR2 SVGAGI. The CDR3 DNA sequence: TGTGCCAGCAGTTACTCTGTCTCGCGGTACGAGCAGTACTTC. Translating it yields CASSYSVSRYEQYF.

The CDR3 DNA sequence: TGTGCCAGCTCAATCCCTCCCCAGGGCAATCAGCCCCAGCATTTT. Protein sequence: CASSIPPQGNQPQHF. The V gene is TRBV18, the J gene TRBJ1-5; D not resolved. The CDR3 sequence is 15 residues long. V was shortened by 5 bases and J by 2 bases, with 13 bases between the two germline ends. The germline V gene has CDR1 KGHSH and CDR2 LQKENI. Looking up the rest from reference TRBV18 and TRBJ1-5 gives the full variable domain: NAGVMQNPRHLVRRRGQEARLRCSPMKGHSHVYWYRQLPEEGLKFMVYLQKENIIDESGMPKERFSAEFPKEGPSILRIQQVVRGDSAAYFCASSIPPQGNQPQHFGDGTRLSIL.

The chain links TRBV4-3 to TRBJ1-5; TRBD1 might be the D (5 bases). The CDR3 covers 17 residues. Looked up from germline, CDR1 is LGHNA and CDR2 is YSLEER. V lost 0 bases and J 0 bases, leaving 12 bases between the germline ends. This CDR3 is CASSQETGSPSNQPQHF. CDR3 DNA: TGCGCCAGCAGCCAAGAAACAGGCAGCCCTAGCAATCAGCCCCAGCATTTT.

This chain uses TRBV25-1 with TRBJ1-3; D is undetermined. V was clipped by 2 bases and J by 3 bases, with 2 bases between them. Germline V gives CDR1 MGHDK, CDR2 SYGVNS. CDR3 length: 12 amino acids. As DNA, the CDR3 is TGTGCCAGCAGTGAACTTGGAAACACCATATATTTT. This codes for CASSELGNTIYF. Full variable domain (outside the CDR3, taken from reference TRBV25-1 and TRBJ1-3): EADIYQTPRYLVIGTGKKITLECSQTMGHDKMYWYQQDPGMELHLIHYSYGVNSTEKGDLSSESTVSRIRTEHFPLTLESARPSHTSQYLCASSELGNTIYFGEGSWLTVV.

This clone was observed a few times. The chain links TRBV5-5 to TRBJ2-3; tentatively, D is TRBD2 (7 bases). The CDR3 length is 14 residues. Germline loops: CDR1 SGHKS, CDR2 YYEKEE (reference sequence). V gave up 1 base and J gave up 4 bases, with 10 bases separating them. The CDR3 DNA reads as TGTGCCAGCAGCTTGAGGGGGGGCCCAGATACGCAGTATTTT. Its protein product is CASSLRGGPDTQYF.

This clone was observed a few times. The V and J genes are TRBV7-6 and TRBJ2-7, with TRBD1 matching over 10 bases. CDR3 length: 13 amino acids. The germline V gene encodes CDR1 SGHVS and CDR2 FNYEAQ. J lost 5 bases, V lost 4 bases, and 2 bases had no gene match. CDR3 sequence: CASSSGTGDEQYF. The CDR3, as DNA: TGTGCCAGCAGCTCCGGGACAGGGGACGAGCAGTACTTC.